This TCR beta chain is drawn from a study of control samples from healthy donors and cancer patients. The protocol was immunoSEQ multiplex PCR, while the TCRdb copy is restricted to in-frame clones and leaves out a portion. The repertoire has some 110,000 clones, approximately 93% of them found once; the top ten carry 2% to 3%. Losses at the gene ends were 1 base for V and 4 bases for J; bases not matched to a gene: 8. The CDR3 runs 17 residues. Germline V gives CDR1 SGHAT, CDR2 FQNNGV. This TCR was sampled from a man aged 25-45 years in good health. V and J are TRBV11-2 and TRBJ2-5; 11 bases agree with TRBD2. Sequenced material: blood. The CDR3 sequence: CASSLAILAGGRETQYF. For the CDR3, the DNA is TGTGCCAGCAGCTTAGCAATCCTAGCGGGGGGCCGAGAGACCCAGTACTTC.